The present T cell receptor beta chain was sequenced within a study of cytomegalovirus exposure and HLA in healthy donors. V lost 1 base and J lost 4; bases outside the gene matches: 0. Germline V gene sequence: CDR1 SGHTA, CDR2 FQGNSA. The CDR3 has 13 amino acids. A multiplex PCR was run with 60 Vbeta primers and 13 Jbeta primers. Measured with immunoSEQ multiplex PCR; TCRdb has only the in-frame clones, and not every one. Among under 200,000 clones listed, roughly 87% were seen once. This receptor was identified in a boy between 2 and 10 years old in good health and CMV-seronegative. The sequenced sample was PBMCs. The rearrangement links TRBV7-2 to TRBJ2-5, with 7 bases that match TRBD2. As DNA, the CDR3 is TGTGCCAGCAGCTTAGGGGGGGGAGAGACCCAGTACTTC. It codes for CASSLGGGETQYF.